The clone carrying this TCR beta chain was seen many times. This sample was taken from a study of T-cell reconstitution after alpha-beta-depleted transplantation in children. Germline V gene lookup returns CDR1 SQVTM and CDR2 ANQGSEA. The CDR3 covers 13 residues. Trimming left V 2 bases short and J 0 bases short, with 7 bases between. Library preparation (for TCRbeta) was performed with unique molecular identifiers. TCRdb fed the PCR reads into MiXCR, producing one record per CDR3 protein. The data contain around 600,000 distinct CDR3 sequences, roughly 15% of them singletons. This clonotype was sampled from a human donor who donated a stem cell graft to a child with acute myeloid leukemia. Source: PBMCs from the stem cell graft donor, taken from the stem cell graft. The V call is TRBV29-1, the J call TRBJ2-5, with D unclear. The CDR3 nucleotides are TGCAGCGTTGAACCCAACAACCAAGAGACCCAGTACTTC. Protein product: CSVEPNNQETQYF.